Each of the 24 T cell receptor beta chains below was sequenced from the same sample in a study of blood T cell repertoires in COVID-19. This table comes from immunoSEQ multiplex PCR, and its TCRdb copy is limited to in-frame clones, with some not included. Of 130,000 or so clones in the sample, around 90% were seen once. The sample comprised peripheral blood. These receptors were taken from a human donor with COVID-19, enrolled during active disease. The donor label of this sample is uncertain.

The CDR3 DNA is TGTGCCAGCAGTTACTCTCCGCTGAGCTCTGGAAACACCATATATTTT. Protein: CASSYSPLSSGNTIYF. This chain joins TRBV6-5 and TRBJ1-3; D gene ambiguous. The CDR3 is 16 residues long. Germline V lookup: CDR1 MNHEY, CDR2 SVGAGI. V lost 0 bases, J lost 0 bases, and 9 bases lay in between.

As DNA, the CDR3 is TGTGCCAGCAGTTTCAGCTATGGCTACACCTTC. It yields the protein CASSFSYGYTF. The rearrangement joins TRBV12-3 or TRBV12-4 to TRBJ1-2; D is ambiguous. This CDR3 has 11 residues. The V and J ends lost 3 bases and 4 bases respectively, with 3 bases between them.

This clone has just a few counts. V gene TRBV28 combines with J gene TRBJ1-2; D gene ambiguous. The CDR3 is 11 residues long. Germline V gene lookup returns CDR1 MDHEN and CDR2 SYDVKM. Trimming took off 5 bases at V and 3 bases at J, with 4 bases between the two ends. CDR3 region: CASSRDYGYTF. The CDR3 DNA reads TGTGCCAGCAGTCGGGACTATGGCTACACCTTC.

The V gene is TRBV6-5, the J gene TRBJ1-3; D is perhaps TRBD1 (6 bases). Germline V gives CDR1 MNHEY, CDR2 SVGAGI. V gave up 4 bases and J gave up 2 bases, with 9 bases separating them. The CDR3 extends over 14 amino acids. The CDR3 reads CASSFYRAGNTIYF. The CDR3 DNA reads TGTGCCAGCAGTTTTTACAGGGCTGGAAACACCATATATTTT.

The chain employs TRBV3-1 (or the pseudogene TRBV3-2) and TRBJ1-6; D is uncertain. V shed 1 base and J shed 11 bases, with 9 bases lying between them. Germline V gives CDR1 LGHDT, CDR2 YNNKEL (reference sequence). CDR3 length: 13 amino acids. The CDR3 sequence is CASSQGEMAPLHF. The CDR3 region has the DNA TGTGCCAGCAGCCAAGGAGAGATGGCACCCCTCCACTTT.

Here the CDR3 reads CASSRTSGGYEQYF. CDR3 nucleotides: TGTGCCAGCAGCCGGACTAGCGGGGGGTACGAGCAGTACTTC. The genes are TRBV3-1 (or the pseudogene TRBV3-2) and TRBJ2-7, with 14 bases identical to TRBD2. This CDR3 is 14 amino acids long. With 4 bases clipped from V and 4 bases from J, the junction kept 0 bases outside the gene matches. Germline V lookup: CDR1 LGHDT, CDR2 YNNKEL (reference sequence).

The chain links TRBV2 to TRBJ1-5; TRBD1 agrees at 8 bases. CDR1 is SNHLY, CDR2 FYNNEI, per germline. V lost 6 bases, J lost 1 base, and 2 bases stayed unmatched. The CDR3 covers 14 residues. The CDR3 loop reads CASRTGASNQPQHF. The CDR3 bases are TGTGCCAGCAGGACAGGGGCCAGCAATCAGCCCCAGCATTTT.

The V and J genes are TRBV3-1 (or the pseudogene TRBV3-2) and TRBJ1-1; the D gene is possibly TRBD1 (6 bases). The CDR3 contains 15 residues. V was cut by 4 bases and J by 7 bases, with 19 bases left in between. Germline CDR1 is LGHDT and CDR2 is YNNKEL (reference sequence). This CDR3 is CASSPSDRLNNEAFF. The CDR3 nucleotides are TGTGCCAGCAGCCCCTCGGACAGACTGAATAATGAAGCTTTCTTT.

This clone was detected only once. The V gene is TRBV19, the J gene TRBJ1-2; TRBD1 agrees at 7 bases. The V and J ends lost 4 bases and 4 bases, in that order; junction bases with no gene match: 9. The CDR3 is made up of 15 amino acids. Germline V lookup: CDR1 LNHDA, CDR2 SQIVND (reference sequence). The CDR3 nucleotides are TGTGCCAGTAGTACCGGACAGGCCCCCCCCTATGGCTACACCTTC. Its translation is CASSTGQAPPYGYTF.

The chain uses TRBV2 and TRBJ1-5; D is possibly TRBD1 (5 bases). Trimming removed 0 bases from V and 2 bases from J, with 11 bases in between. The germline CDR1 and CDR2 sequences are SNHLY and FYNNEI. The CDR3 covers 16 residues. CDR3 region: CASSEAGGTRNQPQHF. CDR3 bases: TGTGCCAGCAGTGAAGCGGGGGGAACGCGCAATCAGCCCCAGCATTTT.

The V and J genes are TRBV5-4 and TRBJ1-2; 9 bases align to TRBD1. The V gene's germline CDR1 is SGHNT and CDR2 YYREEE (reference sequence). V gave up 4 bases and J gave up 8 bases; unmatched junction bases: 9. This CDR3 is built from 14 residues. CDR3 in DNA: TGTGCCAGCAGCCTAAAACAGGGGGCGGGCGGCTACACCTTC. This sequence encodes CASSLKQGAGGYTF.

V and J are TRBV5-1 and TRBJ2-7, with 8 bases identical to TRBD1. Trimming cost V 0 bases and J 5 bases; bases outside gene matches: 10. This CDR3 is built from 16 residues. The germline CDR1 and CDR2 sequences are SGHRS and YFSETQ. CDR3: CASSLAADRVSHEQYF. The CDR3 bases are TGCGCCAGCAGCTTGGCCGCGGACAGGGTATCTCACGAGCAGTACTTC.

The V gene is TRBV24-1, the J gene TRBJ2-5; 7 positions match TRBD2. V gave up 9 bases and J gave up 4 bases; unmatched junction bases: 13. Germline V lookup: CDR1 KGHDR, CDR2 SFDVKD. The CDR3 runs 15 residues. The CDR3 region is CATRGRGRAGETQYF. CDR3 DNA: TGTGCCACCCGAGGTCGGGGGAGGGCCGGAGAGACCCAGTACTTC.

The chain employs TRBV4-1 and TRBJ1-2, with no clear D. Germline V lookup: CDR1 MGHRA, CDR2 YSYEKL. V was pared by 4 bases and J by 3 bases, with 12 bases between. This CDR3 is built from 14 residues. The CDR3 DNA reads TGCGCCAGCAGCCCCCCCGCAGGCTACTATGGCTACACCTTC. Its protein is CASSPPAGYYGYTF.

CDR3 sequence: CASSLQGPTEAFF. DNA for the CDR3: TGTGCCAGCAGTCTACAGGGTCCCACTGAAGCTTTCTTT. The chain combines TRBV2 with TRBJ1-1; D might be TRBD1 (6 bases). V lost 5 bases, J lost 4 bases, and 11 bases lay in between. The germline V gene encodes CDR1 SNHLY and CDR2 FYNNEI. The CDR3 spans 13 residues.

This chain links TRBV11-3 with TRBJ1-1, with 7 bases that match TRBD1. The CDR3 is 15 residues long. CDR1 SGHNT and CDR2 YENEEA come from the germline V gene. V shed 0 bases, J shed 3 bases, and the junction held 4 bases outside the gene matches. The CDR3 loop reads CASSLDGTEDTEAFF. CDR3 DNA: TGTGCCAGCAGCTTAGATGGGACAGAGGACACTGAAGCTTTCTTT.

The chain employs TRBV7-7 and TRBJ2-2; D not certain. Trimming cost V 5 bases and J 4 bases, with 17 bases left between them. The CDR3 spans 16 residues. Germline CDR1 SSHAT, CDR2 FNYEAQ (reference sequence). The CDR3 DNA follows: TGTGCCAGCAGCGCCCGGCAGGCGCTGGGCACCGGGGAGCTGTTTTTT. Its translation: CASSARQALGTGELFF.

The chain couples TRBV13 to TRBJ2-7; 7 bases align to TRBD1. J lost 2 bases, V lost 5 bases, and 3 bases had no gene match. This CDR3 has 13 amino acids. Germline values: CDR1 PRHDT, CDR2 FYEKMQ (reference sequence). This chain's CDR3 is CASSPGQAYEQYF. CDR3 DNA: TGTGCCAGCAGCCCCGGACAGGCCTACGAGCAGTACTTC.

The V call is TRBV10-3, the J call TRBJ2-3; possible D gene TRBD2, 6 bases. This CDR3 has 16 residues. V was shortened by 0 bases and J by 6 bases, with 16 bases between the two germline ends. Per germline, CDR1 ENHRY and CDR2 SYGVKD. CDR3 DNA sequence: TGTGCCATCAGTGAGTCCGATGGAGGGGCCATGGATACGCAGTATTTT. It specifies CAISESDGGAMDTQYF.

V gene TRBV7-9 combines with J gene TRBJ2-1, with TRBD1 matching 9 bases. Trimming removed 5 bases from V and 8 bases from J; junction bases left unmatched: 7. Germline assignment: CDR1 SEHNR and CDR2 FQNEAQ (reference sequence). This CDR3 region has 14 residues. CDR3 sequence reads: CASSPGQGGDEQFF. The DNA of the CDR3 is TGTGCCAGCAGCCCGGGACAGGGCGGGGATGAGCAGTTCTTC.

The chain has TRBV9 and TRBJ2-2; D is perhaps TRBD1 (5 bases). The CDR3 runs 14 residues. Trimming took 3 bases from V and 3 from J, leaving 9 bases between them. Germline CDR1 reads SGDLS; CDR2 reads YYNGEE. The CDR3 DNA reads TGTGCCAGCAGCGCTAAGGGGTACACCGGGGAGCTGTTTTTT. The encoded protein is CASSAKGYTGELFF.

The chain employs TRBV21-1 and TRBJ1-5. TRBV21-1 counts as a pseudogene. The CDR3 loop spans 17 amino acids. The CDR3 spells CASSKGRRGLSNQPQHF. The CDR3 DNA reads TGTGCCAGCAGCAAAGGACGGAGAGGGCTGAGCAATCAGCCCCAGCATTTT.

The DNA of the CDR3 is TGTGCCAGCAGTGAGCAGGGGAGCTCTGGAAACACCATATATTTT. This sequence encodes CASSEQGSSGNTIYF. This chain connects TRBV25-1 to TRBJ1-3, with D possibly TRBD1 on 6 matching bases. The V end lost 3 bases, the J end lost 0 bases, and 9 bases lay between the germline ends. CDR1 is MGHDK, CDR2 SYGVNS, per germline. There are 15 residues in the CDR3.

This clone was counted a single time. The genes are TRBV7-2 and TRBJ1-6, with TRBD1 matching over 7 bases. Germline CDR1 reads SGHTA; CDR2 reads FQGNSA. CDR3 size: 15 residues. V was clipped by 5 bases and J by 6 bases; unmatched bases: 7. The CDR3 sequence: CASSLTGQANSPLHF. DNA for the CDR3: TGTGCCAGCAGCCTAACAGGACAGGCTAATTCACCCCTCCACTTT.